A single sample is the source of the 15 T cell receptor beta chains below, sequenced in a study of monozygotic twins with cystic fibrosis. Produced via immunoSEQ multiplex PCR; TCRdb's table is partial and in-frame only. The sample includes 12,000 to 15,000 clones, roughly nine tenths of them seen just once. The specimen sequenced was blood. The receptors shown here come from a boy between 5 and 17 years old with cystic fibrosis.

This clone was found once. The rearrangement uses TRBV11-2 and TRBJ1-6; 11 positions match TRBD1. V shed 1 base and J 8 bases; nucleotides not matched to a gene: 1. The CDR3 has 15 amino acids. Germline V CDR1 and CDR2: SGHAT, FQNNGV. The CDR3 DNA reads as TGTGCCAGCAGCTTAGGGACAGGGGGCGATTCACCCCTCCACTTT. It yields the protein CASSLGTGGDSPLHF.

This chain uses TRBV2 with TRBJ2-1, with unresolved D. The germline V gene encodes CDR1 SNHLY and CDR2 FYNNEI. CDR3 length equals 15 residues. Trimming removed 5 bases at V and 0 bases at J, with 11 bases between. This CDR3 is CASSPLQSSYNEQFF. The CDR3 bases are TGTGCCAGCAGTCCTCTGCAGAGCTCCTACAATGAGCAGTTCTTC.

In this sample, this clone turned up once. The CDR3 bases are TGTGCCAGCAGTTACTCGACCGGGAACAATCAGCCCCAGCATTTT. It codes for CASSYSTGNNQPQHF. This rearrangement joins TRBV6-5 to TRBJ1-5, with D unclear. Looked up from germline, CDR1 is MNHEY and CDR2 is SVGAGI. This CDR3 comprises 15 residues. Trimming left V 0 bases short and J 3 bases short, with 9 bases between.

The DNA for the CDR3 is TGTGCCTGTTCCGGACTTTACTCTGGAAACACCATATATTTT. Its translation: CACSGLYSGNTIYF. The chain carries TRBV30 and TRBJ1-3; the D is unclear. The CDR3 sequence is 14 residues long. Trimming stripped 6 bases from V and 0 bases from J, with 12 bases between. From germline, CDR1 is GTSNPN and CDR2 SVGIG (reference sequence).

The chain employs TRBV2 and TRBJ2-1; 7 bases align to TRBD2. The CDR3 runs 15 residues. J was trimmed by 3 bases and V by 8 bases; bases with no gene match: 10. Germline values: CDR1 SNHLY, CDR2 FYNNEI. The CDR3 spells CASWGGREFYNEQFF. The CDR3 bases are TGTGCCAGCTGGGGTGGGCGGGAGTTCTACAATGAGCAGTTCTTC.

Here the CDR3 reads CASSLVPGQGEAFF. CDR3 sequence (DNA): TGTGCCAGCAGCTTAGTGCCAGGACAGGGGGAAGCTTTCTTT. This rearrangement joins TRBV7-8 to TRBJ1-1; TRBD1 matches 9 bases. The germline CDR1 and CDR2 sequences are SGHVS and FQNEAQ. Trimming cost V 1 base and J 8 bases; bases outside gene matches: 5. The CDR3 totals 14 residues.

This clone was picked up a small number of times. The chain employs TRBV11-2 and TRBJ1-3; unclear D gene. Germline V gene lookup returns CDR1 SGHAT and CDR2 FQNNGV. V lost 1 base and J lost 0, with 10 bases in between. The CDR3 runs to 16 residues. The CDR3 sequence: CASSLGGLSSGNTIYF. CDR3 DNA sequence: TGTGCCAGCAGCTTAGGGGGTCTGAGCTCTGGAAACACCATATATTTT. Full variable domain (outside the CDR3, taken from reference TRBV11-2 and TRBJ1-3): EAGVAQSPRYKIIEKRQSVAFWCNPISGHATLYWYQQILGQGPKLLIQFQNNGVVDDSQLPKDRFSAERLKGVDSTLKIQPAKLEDSAVYLCASSLGGLSSGNTIYFGEGSWLTVV.

The sample holds one count of this clone. The genes are TRBV30 and TRBJ2-7; the match to TRBD2 covers 10 bases. CDR1 is GTSNPN, CDR2 SVGIG, per germline (reference sequence). Trimming cost V 3 bases and J 4 bases; bases outside gene matches: 9. CDR3 size: 15 residues. CDR3 loop: CAWSLASGGSYEQYF. CDR3 sequence (DNA): TGTGCCTGGAGCCTAGCTAGCGGGGGTTCTTACGAGCAGTACTTC.

This chain links TRBV6-6 with TRBJ2-1, with D perhaps assigned TRBD1 or TRBD2 (5 bases each). V lost 4 bases and J 7 bases, leaving 14 bases between the germline ends. Germline lookup yields CDR1 MNHNY and CDR2 SVGAGI (reference sequence). This CDR3 contains 14 residues. The CDR3 DNA is TGTGCCAGCAGTTCACCGCTCAGGGAGAATGAGCAGTTCTTC. This translates into CASSSPLRENEQFF.

V usage is TRBV9 and J usage is TRBJ1-2, with a weak D call TRBD1 (6 bases). CDR1 SGDLS and CDR2 YYNGEE come from the germline V gene. The ends were cut back, 0 bases at V and 7 bases at J, with 22 bases in the middle. The CDR3 loop spans 17 amino acids. CDR3: CASSVDTRGRDNGGYTF. CDR3 sequence (DNA): TGTGCCAGCAGCGTAGATACGAGAGGCAGGGACAACGGTGGCTACACCTTC.

The rearrangement links TRBV11-2 to TRBJ2-7; tentative D call: TRBD1 (8 bases). The CDR3 consists of 13 residues. V lost 2 bases and J 6 bases, leaving 11 bases between the germline ends. Germline values: CDR1 SGHAT, CDR2 FQNNGV. CDR3 in amino acids: CASSLNRGGEQYF. CDR3 DNA sequence: TGTGCCAGCAGCTTAAACAGGGGGGGCGAGCAGTACTTC. The full variable domain, with the rest looked up from reference TRBV11-2 and TRBJ2-7, is EAGVAQSPRYKIIEKRQSVAFWCNPISGHATLYWYQQILGQGPKLLIQFQNNGVVDDSQLPKDRFSAERLKGVDSTLKIQPAKLEDSAVYLCASSLNRGGEQYFGPGTRLTVT.

The V gene is TRBV4-1, the J gene TRBJ2-2, with D perhaps matching TRBD1 or TRBD2 (5 bases each). The CDR3 length is 15 residues. Germline V gene sequence: CDR1 MGHRA, CDR2 YSYEKL. Deletions cut 1 base from V and 0 bases from J, with 6 bases between. The CDR3 region has the DNA TGCGCCAGCAGCCAAGGGGACGCGAACACCGGGGAGCTGTTTTTT. Translating it yields CASSQGDANTGELFF.

J is TRBJ1-1 and V is TRBV4-1, with D maybe TRBD1 (5 bases). Germline-derived CDR1 and CDR2 are MGHRA and YSYEKL. This CDR3 region has 15 residues. V lost 0 bases, J lost 5 bases, and 13 bases lay in between. DNA for the CDR3: TGCGCCAGCAGCCAAGATAAAGAGGGGCTAACTGAAGCTTTCTTT. It is translated as CASSQDKEGLTEAFF.

The V gene is TRBV7-8, the J gene TRBJ1-5; no clear D. Trimming removed 8 bases from V and 0 bases from J, with 8 bases in between. Germline loops: CDR1 SGHVS, CDR2 FQNEAQ. The CDR3 is 13 residues long. CDR3 amino acids: CASAGDSNQPQHF. Here the CDR3 DNA reads TGTGCCAGCGCAGGAGATAGCAATCAGCCCCAGCATTTT.

The chain uses TRBV2 and TRBJ2-7, with 10 bases that match TRBD2. Per germline, CDR1 SNHLY and CDR2 FYNNEI. The CDR3 is 14 residues long. V shed 7 bases, J shed 3 bases, and the junction held 6 bases outside the gene matches. The CDR3 is CASTPGLASYEQYF. CDR3 coding DNA: TGTGCCAGCACCCCGGGACTAGCGAGCTACGAGCAGTACTTC.